The 3 T cell receptor beta chains reported below all come from one sample, sequenced in a study of T cell changes during pregnancy in multiple sclerosis. Clones were sequenced by immunoSEQ multiplex PCR, and TCRdb holds only the in-frame ones, with some missing. The sample lists 75,000 to 80,000 clones, just under 95% occurring once. This specimen consisted of peripheral blood, obtained in the second trimester of pregnancy. All receptors derive from a female donor in good health, enrolled as a control in a pregnancy study.

The chain links TRBV7-9 to TRBJ2-2; possibly TRBD1 for D (6 bases). V was shortened by 0 bases and J by 3 bases, with 11 bases between the two germline ends. The CDR3 is made up of 16 amino acids. Germline CDR1 is SEHNR and CDR2 is FQNEAQ (reference sequence). The CDR3 bases are TGTGCCAGCAGCTTAGCGCGGAACAGGGACACCGGGGAGCTGTTTTTT. This sequence encodes CASSLARNRDTGELFF.

The gene calls are TRBV15 and TRBJ1-1; 7 positions match TRBD1. After removal of 7 bases from V and 10 bases from J, the junction contained 6 bases not matched to a gene. The CDR3 is 11 residues long. Germline V gene data show CDR1 as LNHNV and CDR2 as YYDKDF (reference sequence). The CDR3 DNA follows: TGTGCCACCAAATTGACAGGGACAGCTTTCTTT. The encoded protein is CATKLTGTAFF.

This chain joins TRBV7-9 and TRBJ1-5; D not certain. Germline V CDR1 and CDR2: SEHNR, FQNEAQ (reference sequence). The CDR3 runs to 15 residues. The ends were cut back, 5 bases at V and 0 bases at J, with 11 bases in the middle. CDR3 DNA: TGTGCCAGCAGCCGGACGGGGTATAGCAATCAGCCCCAGCATTTT. This codes for CASSRTGYSNQPQHF.